The clone carrying this TCR beta chain was observed at least ten times. This sample is drawn from a study of neurological immune-mediated disorders. The germline CDR1 and CDR2 sequences are MGHDK and SYGVNS. V lost 0 bases, J lost 2 bases, and 20 bases lay in between. There are 18 residues in the CDR3. TCRdb itself ran the 5' RACE reads through MiXCR, one entry per CDR3 protein. The repertoire includes about 120,000 distinct CDR3 sequences, more than 2.5% of them detected once, and over 1% sits in the top ten. V is TRBV25-1 and J is TRBJ2-7; D not resolved. The sequenced sample was PBMCs. The TCR originated in a woman aged 25 to 39 with multiple sclerosis. CDR3 residues: CASSEYRPSNTNTYEQYF. The DNA of the CDR3 is TGTGCCAGCAGTGAATATAGACCATCGAACACAAATACCTACGAGCAGTACTTC.